The clone carrying this TCR beta chain has more than one count but fewer than ten. Its antigen is unidentified. Each sample had approximately 430 ng DNA, as two 200 ng replicates, at survey resolution. Measured with immunoSEQ multiplex PCR; TCRdb has only the in-frame clones, and not every one. The data hold about 4,000 clones, with 70% to 90% observed a single time. This sample is part of a study of hypomethylating agent response in myelodysplastic syndrome. Regarding the study as a whole: The MDS versus healthy comparison may be affected by non-age-matched controls. After treatment, novel clonotypes emerged more in responders, contracted ones more in non-responders.

Germline values: CDR1 SGHTA, CDR2 FQGNSA. There are 12 residues in the CDR3. With 4 bases removed from V and 5 bases from J, the gap between germline ends came to 6 bases. V is TRBV7-2 and J is TRBJ1-5; D is unresolved. The TCR sequence derives from a human donor with myelodysplastic syndrome. The specimen was bone marrow, collected before or after starting hypomethylating agent treatment for myelodysplastic syndrome (not recorded which). The CDR3 nucleotides read TGTGCCAGCAGCTCCCGGGATCAGCCCCAGCATTTT. Translating gives CASSSRDQPQHF.